The rows below give T cell receptor beta chains drawn from one sample of a study of cytomegalovirus exposure and HLA in healthy donors. Sequenced by immunoSEQ multiplex PCR; TCRdb stores in-frame clones only, minus some. This repertoire shows around 130,000 clones, 80% found once; its top ten account for 4%. Material for sequencing was PBMCs. The receptors derive from a woman aged 40-49 years in good health and CMV-seronegative. The CDR3 runs from the conserved cysteine through the conserved F or W. D genes are given only for firm matches. Clone size, where shown, is once, few, many, or a class for clones that have expanded.

TRBV27	TRBD1	TRBJ1-1	.	CASSPLPGQGIEAFF	TGTGCCAGCAGTCCTCTACCGGGACAGGGGATTGAAGCTTTCTTT
TRBV27	.	TRBJ1-5	.	CASSELGNQPQHF	TGTGCCAGCAGTGAACTGGGCAATCAGCCCCAGCATTTT
TRBV7-9	TRBD1	TRBJ1-6	.	CASSLGDRAYNSPLHF	TGTGCCAGCAGCCTTGGGGACAGGGCTTATAATTCACCCCTCCACTTT
TRBV4-1	.	TRBJ2-1	few	CASSQEVQDYNEQFF	TGCGCCAGCAGCCAAGAGGTGCAGGACTACAATGAGCAGTTCTTC
TRBV6-1	TRBD1	TRBJ1-2	.	CASRDPQGNYGYTF	TGTGCCAGCAGAGACCCACAGGGGAACTATGGCTACACCTTC
TRBV6-6	TRBD2	TRBJ2-7	.	CASTSGSFNEQYF	TGTGCCAGCACGAGCGGGAGTTTCAACGAGCAGTACTTC
TRBV5-5	.	TRBJ1-1	.	CASSPPGNTEAFF	TGTGCCAGCAGCCCTCCGGGGAACACTGAAGCTTTCTTT
TRBV15	TRBD1	TRBJ1-1	.	CATSRDRGTGAEAFF	TGTGCCACCAGCAGAGATCGGGGGACAGGAGCTGAAGCTTTCTTT
TRBV7-2	TRBD2	TRBJ2-7	.	CASSLTAPLAGGGQYF	TGTGCCAGCAGCCTAACGGCCCCCTTAGCGGGCGGGGGGCAGTACTTC
TRBV19	TRBD1	TRBJ2-7	.	CASSMTIRGLRSYEQYF	TGTGCCAGTAGTATGACAATCAGGGGGTTGCGTTCCTACGAGCAGTACTTC
TRBV5-4	TRBD2	TRBJ2-7	.	CASSFSSGRVHEQYF	TGTGCCAGCAGCTTCTCTAGCGGGAGGGTCCACGAGCAGTACTTC
TRBV28	TRBD1	TRBJ2-6	.	CASSSSGQGAPSGANVLTF	TGTGCCAGCAGTTCCTCGGGACAGGGCGCCCCATCTGGGGCCAACGTCCTGACTTTC
TRBV27	.	TRBJ1-5	.	CASLNQPQHF	TGTGCCAGCCTCAATCAGCCCCAGCATTTT
TRBV25-1	.	TRBJ1-2	once	CASSDPAGNHYGYTF	TGTGCCAGCAGTGACCCCGCGGGGAATCACTATGGCTACACCTTC
TRBV7-8	.	TRBJ1-5	few	CASSGGGDYREGFSNQPQHF	TGTGCCAGCAGCGGAGGTGGGGACTACAGGGAAGGCTTTAGCAATCAGCCCCAGCATTTT
TRBV4-1	.	TRBJ2-4	.	CASSQGDILAKNIQYF	TGCGCCAGCAGCCAGGGGGACATTCTAGCCAAAAACATTCAGTACTTC
TRBV7-8	TRBD2	TRBJ2-5	once	CASSLGSGTREETQYF	TGTGCCAGCAGCTTAGGTTCCGGGACTAGAGAAGAGACCCAGTACTTC
TRBV2	.	TRBJ2-5	.	CASSDQVGGETQYF	TGTGCCAGCAGTGATCAGGTGGGGGGTGAGACCCAGTACTTC
TRBV19	.	TRBJ2-5	.	CATSKPEQETQYF	TGTGCCACCTCCAAGCCCGAGCAAGAGACCCAGTACTTC
TRBV15	.	TRBJ1-4	.	CATSRGAATNEKLFF	TGTGCCACCAGCAGAGGGGCCGCAACTAATGAAAAACTGTTTTTT
TRBV28	TRBD1	TRBJ1-2	.	CASSPGTVYGYTF	TGTGCCAGCAGCCCAGGGACAGTTTATGGCTACACCTTC